This entry describes one TCR beta chain. The data belong to a study of cytomegalovirus exposure and HLA in healthy donors. Measured with immunoSEQ multiplex PCR; TCRdb has only the in-frame clones, and not every one. In the table there are tens of thousands of clones, 90% to 95% of which are singletons. With V trimmed by 2 bases and J by 2 bases, 3 bases remained unmatched. CDR1 is SGHTS and CDR2 is YDEGEE in the germline V gene. CDR3 length: 15 amino acids. The receptor's source is a man aged 18 to 30 in good health and CMV-seropositive. The sample taken for sequencing was PBMCs. This chain links TRBV5-8 with TRBJ2-2, with 7 positions matching TRBD2. CDR3 coding DNA: TGTGCCAGCAGCTTAGGGACTACTAACACCGGGGAGCTGTTTTTT. Encoded protein: CASSLGTTNTGELFF.